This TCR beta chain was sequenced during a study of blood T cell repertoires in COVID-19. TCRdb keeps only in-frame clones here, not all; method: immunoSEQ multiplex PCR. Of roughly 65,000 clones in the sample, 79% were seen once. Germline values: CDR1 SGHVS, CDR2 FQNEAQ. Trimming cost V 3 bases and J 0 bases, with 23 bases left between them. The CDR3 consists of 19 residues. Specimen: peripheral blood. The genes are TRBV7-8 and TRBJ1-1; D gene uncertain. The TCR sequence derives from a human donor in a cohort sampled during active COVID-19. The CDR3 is CASSFSASPSRLMNTEAFF. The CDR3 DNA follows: TGTGCCAGCAGCTTCAGTGCCAGTCCTTCAAGACTTATGAACACTGAAGCTTTCTTT.